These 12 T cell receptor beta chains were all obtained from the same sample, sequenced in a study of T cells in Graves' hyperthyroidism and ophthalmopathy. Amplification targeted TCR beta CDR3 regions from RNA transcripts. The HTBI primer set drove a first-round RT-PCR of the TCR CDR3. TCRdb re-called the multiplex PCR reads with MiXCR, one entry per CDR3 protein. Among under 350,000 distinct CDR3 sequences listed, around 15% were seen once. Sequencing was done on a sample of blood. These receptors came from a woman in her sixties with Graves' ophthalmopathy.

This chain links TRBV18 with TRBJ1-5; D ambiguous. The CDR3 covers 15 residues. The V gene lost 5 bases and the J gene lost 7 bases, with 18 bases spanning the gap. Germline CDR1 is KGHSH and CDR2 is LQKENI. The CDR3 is CASSVGRVGFQPQHF. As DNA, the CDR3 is TGTGCCAGCTCAGTCGGACGGGTTGGTTTCCAGCCCCAGCATTTT.

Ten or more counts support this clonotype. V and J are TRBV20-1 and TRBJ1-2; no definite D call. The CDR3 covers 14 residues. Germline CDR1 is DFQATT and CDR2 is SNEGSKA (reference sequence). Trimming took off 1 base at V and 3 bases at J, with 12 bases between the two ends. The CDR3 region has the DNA TGCAGTGCTAGAGGTTTTTCCGGCGACTATGGCTACACCTTC. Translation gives CSARGFSGDYGYTF.

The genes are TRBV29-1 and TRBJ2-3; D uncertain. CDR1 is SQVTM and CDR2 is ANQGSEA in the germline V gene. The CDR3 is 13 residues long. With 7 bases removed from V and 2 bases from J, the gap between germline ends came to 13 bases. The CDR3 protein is CSGLLPDTDTQYF. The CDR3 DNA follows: TGCAGCGGCCTACTACCAGACACAGATACGCAGTATTTT.

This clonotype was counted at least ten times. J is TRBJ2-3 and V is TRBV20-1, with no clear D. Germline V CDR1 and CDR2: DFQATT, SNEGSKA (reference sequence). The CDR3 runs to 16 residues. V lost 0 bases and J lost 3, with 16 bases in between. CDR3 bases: TGCAGTGCTAGAGATCGTCGACGGAACCCAACAGATACGCAGTATTTT. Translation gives CSARDRRRNPTDTQYF.

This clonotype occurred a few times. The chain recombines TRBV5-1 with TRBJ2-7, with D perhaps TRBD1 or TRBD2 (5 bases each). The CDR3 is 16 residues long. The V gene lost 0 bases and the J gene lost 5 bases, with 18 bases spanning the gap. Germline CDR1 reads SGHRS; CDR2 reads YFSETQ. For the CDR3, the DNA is TGCGCCAGCAGCTTGGCCGGGACGCCGGAAAGGGACGAGCAGTACTTC. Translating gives CASSLAGTPERDEQYF.

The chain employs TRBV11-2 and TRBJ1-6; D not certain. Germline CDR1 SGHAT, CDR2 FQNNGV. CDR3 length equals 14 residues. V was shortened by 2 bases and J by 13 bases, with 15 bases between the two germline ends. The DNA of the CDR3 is TGTGCCAGCAGCTTATCGGATGATCGCCACCCCCTCCACTTT. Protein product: CASSLSDDRHPLHF.

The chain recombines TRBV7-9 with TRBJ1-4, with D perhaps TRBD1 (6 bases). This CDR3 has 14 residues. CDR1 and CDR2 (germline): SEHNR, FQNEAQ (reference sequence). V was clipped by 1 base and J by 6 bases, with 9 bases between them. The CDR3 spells CASSLDRAYEKLFF. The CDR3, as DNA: TGTGCCAGCAGCTTAGACAGGGCCTATGAAAAACTGTTTTTT.

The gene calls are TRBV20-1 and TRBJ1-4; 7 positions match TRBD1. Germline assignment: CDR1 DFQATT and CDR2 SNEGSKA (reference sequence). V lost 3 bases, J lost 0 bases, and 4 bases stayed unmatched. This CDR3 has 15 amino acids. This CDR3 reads CSARGQLATNEKLFF. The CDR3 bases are TGCAGTGCTAGGGGACAGCTTGCAACTAATGAAAAACTGTTTTTT.

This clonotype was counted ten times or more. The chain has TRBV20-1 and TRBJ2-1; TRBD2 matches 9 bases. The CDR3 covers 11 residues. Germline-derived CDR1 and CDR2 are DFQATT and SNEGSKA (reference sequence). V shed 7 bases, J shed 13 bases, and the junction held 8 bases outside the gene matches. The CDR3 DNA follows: TGCAGTGAGTTGTCTAGCGGGGCTCAGTTCTTC. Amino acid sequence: CSELSSGAQFF.

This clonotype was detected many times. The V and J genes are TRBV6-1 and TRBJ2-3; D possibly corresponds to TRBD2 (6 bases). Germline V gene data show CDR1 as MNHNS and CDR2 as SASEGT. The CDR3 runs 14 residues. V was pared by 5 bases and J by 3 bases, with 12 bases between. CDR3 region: CASSSPGETDTQYF. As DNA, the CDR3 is TGTGCCAGCAGTTCCCCGGGGGAGACAGATACGCAGTATTTT.

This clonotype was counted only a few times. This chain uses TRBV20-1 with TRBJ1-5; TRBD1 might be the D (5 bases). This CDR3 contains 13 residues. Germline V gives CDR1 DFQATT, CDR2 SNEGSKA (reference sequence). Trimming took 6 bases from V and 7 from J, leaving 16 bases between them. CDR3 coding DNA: TGCAGTGCCAATCGGGGGAGGTGGCAGCCCCAGCATTTT. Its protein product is CSANRGRWQPQHF.

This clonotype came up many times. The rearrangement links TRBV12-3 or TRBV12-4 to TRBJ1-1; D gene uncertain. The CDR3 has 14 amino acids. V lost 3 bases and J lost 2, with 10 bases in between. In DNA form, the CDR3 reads TGTGCCAGCAGTTTTGACCTATTTAACACTGAAGCTTTCTTT. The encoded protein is CASSFDLFNTEAFF.